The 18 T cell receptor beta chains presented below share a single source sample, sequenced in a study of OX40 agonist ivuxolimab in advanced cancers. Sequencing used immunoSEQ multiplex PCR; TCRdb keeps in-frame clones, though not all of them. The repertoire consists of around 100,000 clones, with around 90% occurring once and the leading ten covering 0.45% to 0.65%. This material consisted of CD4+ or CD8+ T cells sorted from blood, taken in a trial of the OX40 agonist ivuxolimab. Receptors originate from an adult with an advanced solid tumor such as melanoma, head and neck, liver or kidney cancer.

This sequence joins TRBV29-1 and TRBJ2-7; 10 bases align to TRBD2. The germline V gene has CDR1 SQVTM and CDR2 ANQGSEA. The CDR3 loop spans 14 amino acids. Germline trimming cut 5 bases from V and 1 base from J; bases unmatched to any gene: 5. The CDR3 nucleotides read TGCAGCGTTTTCACGACTAGCGGGTCCTACGAGCAGTACTTC. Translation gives CSVFTTSGSYEQYF.

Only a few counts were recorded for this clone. The CDR3 loop reads CASSELGVAPGYTF. In DNA form, the CDR3 reads TGTGCCAGCAGTGAATTGGGAGTCGCTCCTGGCTACACCTTC. The rearrangement uses TRBV2 and TRBJ1-2; no firm D call. With 2 bases removed from V and 7 bases from J, the gap between germline ends came to 14 bases. This CDR3 contains 14 residues. CDR1 and CDR2 from the germline V gene are SNHLY and FYNNEI.

CDR3 sequence: CARDREISEAFF. CDR3 DNA sequence: TGCGCCAGGGACAGGGAGATCTCTGAAGCTTTCTTT. The V and J genes are TRBV10-1 and TRBJ1-1; 8 positions match TRBD1. V shed 9 bases and J 6 bases; nucleotides not matched to a gene: 6. Germline V gives CDR1 WNHNN, CDR2 SYGVQD (reference sequence). The CDR3 runs to 12 residues.

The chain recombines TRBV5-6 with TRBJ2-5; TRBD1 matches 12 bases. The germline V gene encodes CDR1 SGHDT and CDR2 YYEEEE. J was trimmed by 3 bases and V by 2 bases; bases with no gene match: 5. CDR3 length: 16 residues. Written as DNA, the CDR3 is TGTGCCAGCAGCTTAAGGGACAGGGGGCAAGAAGAGACCCAGTACTTC. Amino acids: CASSLRDRGQEETQYF.

CDR3 sequence: CASSYPPGRNSYEQYF. The DNA for the CDR3 is TGTGCCAGCTCATACCCCCCGGGGCGGAACTCCTACGAGCAGTACTTC. The chain uses TRBV18 and TRBJ2-7; D may match TRBD1 or TRBD2 (5 bases each). Germline V gene sequence: CDR1 KGHSH, CDR2 LQKENI. This CDR3 has 16 residues. Trimming cost V 5 bases and J 0 bases, with 17 bases left between them.

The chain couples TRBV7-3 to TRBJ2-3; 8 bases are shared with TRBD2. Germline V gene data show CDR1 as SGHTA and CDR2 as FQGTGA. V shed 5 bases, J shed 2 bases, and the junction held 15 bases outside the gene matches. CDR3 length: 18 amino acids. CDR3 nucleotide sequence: TGTGCCAGCAGCCGACGCGGCGGGTCGGGAGGGATCACAGATACGCAGTATTTT. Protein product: CASSRRGGSGGITDTQYF.

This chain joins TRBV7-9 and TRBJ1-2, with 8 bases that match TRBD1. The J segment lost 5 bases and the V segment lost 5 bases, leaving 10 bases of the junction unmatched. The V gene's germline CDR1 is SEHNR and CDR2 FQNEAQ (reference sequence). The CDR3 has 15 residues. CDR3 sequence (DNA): TGTGCCAGCAGCCCCCGGACAGGGAGGGGTTATGGCTACACCTTC. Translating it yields CASSPRTGRGYGYTF.

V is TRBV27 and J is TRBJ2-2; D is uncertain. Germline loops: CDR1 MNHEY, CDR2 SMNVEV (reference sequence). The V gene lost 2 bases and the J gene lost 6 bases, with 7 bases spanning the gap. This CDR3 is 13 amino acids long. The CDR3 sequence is CASSLRESGELFF. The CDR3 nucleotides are TGTGCCAGCAGTTTAAGGGAATCCGGGGAGCTGTTTTTT.

As DNA, the CDR3 is TGTGCCAGCAGTTTTGAGGGCCTGTACACAGATACGCAGTATTTT. It encodes CASSFEGLYTDTQYF. The gene calls are TRBV27 and TRBJ2-3; maybe TRBD2 (5 bases). Germline V gene data show CDR1 as MNHEY and CDR2 as SMNVEV (reference sequence). The CDR3 totals 15 residues. V lost 3 bases, J lost 2 bases, and 12 bases lay in between.

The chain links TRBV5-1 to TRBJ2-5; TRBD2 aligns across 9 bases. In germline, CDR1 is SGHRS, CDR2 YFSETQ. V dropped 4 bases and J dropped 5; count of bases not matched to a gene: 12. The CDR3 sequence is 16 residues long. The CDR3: CASSRQASGTGETQYF. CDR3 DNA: TGCGCCAGCAGCCGGCAGGCTAGCGGGACGGGGGAGACCCAGTACTTC.

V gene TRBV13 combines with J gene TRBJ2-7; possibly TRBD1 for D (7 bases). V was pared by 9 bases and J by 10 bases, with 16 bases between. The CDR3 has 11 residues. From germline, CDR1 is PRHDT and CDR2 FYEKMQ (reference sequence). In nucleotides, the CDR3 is TGTGCCAGTAGGGGGCGCGGGGAACAGTACTTC. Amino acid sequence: CASRGRGEQYF.

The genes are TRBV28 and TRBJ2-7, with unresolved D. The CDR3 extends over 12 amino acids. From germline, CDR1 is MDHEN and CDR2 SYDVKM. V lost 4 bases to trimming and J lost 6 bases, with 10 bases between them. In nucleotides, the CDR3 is TGTGCCAGCAGTTCCTTAGGGCGCGAGCAGTACTTC. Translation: CASSSLGREQYF.

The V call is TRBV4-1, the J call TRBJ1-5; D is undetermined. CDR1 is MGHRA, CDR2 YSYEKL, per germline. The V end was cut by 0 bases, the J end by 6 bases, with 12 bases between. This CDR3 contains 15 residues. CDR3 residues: CASSQDERAPQPQHF. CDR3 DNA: TGCGCCAGCAGCCAAGATGAGAGGGCCCCTCAGCCCCAGCATTTT.

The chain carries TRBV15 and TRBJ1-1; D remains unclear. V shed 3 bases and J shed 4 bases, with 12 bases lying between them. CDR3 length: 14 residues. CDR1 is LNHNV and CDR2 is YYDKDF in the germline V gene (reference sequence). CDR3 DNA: TGTGCCACCAGCAGGGGTGGGATCATCACTGAAGCTTTCTTT. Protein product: CATSRGGIITEAFF.

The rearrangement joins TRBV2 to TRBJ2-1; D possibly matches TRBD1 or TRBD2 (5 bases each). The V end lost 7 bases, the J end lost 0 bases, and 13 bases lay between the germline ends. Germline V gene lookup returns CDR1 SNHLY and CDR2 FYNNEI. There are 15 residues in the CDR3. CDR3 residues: CASTRDQGSYNEQFF. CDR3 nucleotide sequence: TGTGCCAGCACCCGGGACCAGGGCTCCTACAATGAGCAGTTCTTC.

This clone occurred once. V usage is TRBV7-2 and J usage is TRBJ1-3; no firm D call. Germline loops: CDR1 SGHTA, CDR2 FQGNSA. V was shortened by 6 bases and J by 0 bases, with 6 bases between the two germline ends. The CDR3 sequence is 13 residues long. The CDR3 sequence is CASRLNSGNTIYF. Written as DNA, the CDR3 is TGTGCCAGCAGGCTGAACTCTGGAAACACCATATATTTT.

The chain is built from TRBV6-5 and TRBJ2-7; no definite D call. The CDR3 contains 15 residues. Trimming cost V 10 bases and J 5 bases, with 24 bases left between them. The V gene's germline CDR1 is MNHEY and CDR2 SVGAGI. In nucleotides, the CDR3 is TGTGCCACGAAAAATGGGCGCAGATATCACCACGAGCAGTACTTC. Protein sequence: CATKNGRRYHHEQYF.

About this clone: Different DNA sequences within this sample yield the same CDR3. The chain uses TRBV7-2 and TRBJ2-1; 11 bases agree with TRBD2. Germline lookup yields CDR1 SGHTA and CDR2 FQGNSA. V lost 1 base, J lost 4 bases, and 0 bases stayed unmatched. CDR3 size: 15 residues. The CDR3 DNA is TGTGCCAGCAGCTTAGGGACTAGCGGGTACAATGAGCAGTTCTTC. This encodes CASSLGTSGYNEQFF.